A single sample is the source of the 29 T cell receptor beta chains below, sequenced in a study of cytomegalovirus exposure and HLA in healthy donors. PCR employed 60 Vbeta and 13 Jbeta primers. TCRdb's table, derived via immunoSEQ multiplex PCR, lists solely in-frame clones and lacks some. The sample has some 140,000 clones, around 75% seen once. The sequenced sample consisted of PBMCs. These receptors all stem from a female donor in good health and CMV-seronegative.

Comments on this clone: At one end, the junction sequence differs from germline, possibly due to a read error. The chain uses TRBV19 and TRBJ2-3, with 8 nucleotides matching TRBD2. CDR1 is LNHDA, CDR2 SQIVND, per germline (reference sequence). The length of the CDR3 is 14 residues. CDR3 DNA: TGTGCCGCCAATACGGGACTAGTTACAGATACGCGGTATTTT. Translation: CAANTGLVTDTRYF.

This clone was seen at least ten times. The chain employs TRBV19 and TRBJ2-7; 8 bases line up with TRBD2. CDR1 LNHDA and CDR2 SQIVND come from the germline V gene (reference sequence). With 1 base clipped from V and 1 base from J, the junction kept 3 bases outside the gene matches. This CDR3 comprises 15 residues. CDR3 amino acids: CASSIAGRASYEQYF. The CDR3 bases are TGTGCCAGTAGTATAGCCGGGAGGGCATCCTACGAGCAGTACTTC.

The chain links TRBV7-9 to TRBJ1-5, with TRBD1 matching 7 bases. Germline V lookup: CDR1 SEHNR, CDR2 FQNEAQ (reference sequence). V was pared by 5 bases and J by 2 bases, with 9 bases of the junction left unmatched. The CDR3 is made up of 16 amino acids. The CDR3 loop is CASSPATGFRNQPQHF. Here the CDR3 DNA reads TGTGCCAGCAGCCCGGCGACAGGGTTTCGCAATCAGCCCCAGCATTTT.

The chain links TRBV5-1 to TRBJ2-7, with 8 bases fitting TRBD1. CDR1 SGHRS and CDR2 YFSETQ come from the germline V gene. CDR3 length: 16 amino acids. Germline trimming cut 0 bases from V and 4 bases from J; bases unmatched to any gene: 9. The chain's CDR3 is CASSLGTGTSTYEQYF. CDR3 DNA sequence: TGCGCCAGCAGCTTGGGGACAGGGACGAGTACTTACGAGCAGTACTTC.

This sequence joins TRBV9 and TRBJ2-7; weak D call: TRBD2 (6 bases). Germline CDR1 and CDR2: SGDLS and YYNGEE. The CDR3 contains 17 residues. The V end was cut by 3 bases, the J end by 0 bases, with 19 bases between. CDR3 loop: CASSDPRGGPFSYEQYF. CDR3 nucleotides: TGTGCCAGCAGCGACCCTCGGGGAGGACCCTTCTCCTACGAGCAGTACTTC.

The CDR3 nucleotides are TGCGCCAGCAGAAGGGGCGGGAAGGACATTCAGTACTTC. Encoded protein: CASRRGGKDIQYF. V usage is TRBV10-2 and J usage is TRBJ2-4; possibly TRBD2 for D (6 bases). V lost 6 bases to trimming and J lost 8 bases, with 14 bases between them. CDR3 size: 13 residues. Germline V gene sequence: CDR1 WSHSY, CDR2 SAAADI.

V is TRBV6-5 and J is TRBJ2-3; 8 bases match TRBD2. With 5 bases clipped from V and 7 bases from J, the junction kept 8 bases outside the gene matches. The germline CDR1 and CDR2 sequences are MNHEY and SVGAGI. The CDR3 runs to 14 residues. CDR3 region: CASSASGPRNTQYF. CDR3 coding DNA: TGTGCCAGCAGTGCTAGCGGGCCTCGGAATACGCAGTATTTT.

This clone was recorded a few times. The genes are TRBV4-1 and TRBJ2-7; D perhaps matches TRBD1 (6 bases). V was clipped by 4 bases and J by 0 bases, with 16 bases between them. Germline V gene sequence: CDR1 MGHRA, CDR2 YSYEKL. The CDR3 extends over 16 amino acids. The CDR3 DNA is TGCGCCAGCAGCCGAGGCAGGGGAGACCTCTCCTACGAGCAGTACTTC. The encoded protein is CASSRGRGDLSYEQYF.

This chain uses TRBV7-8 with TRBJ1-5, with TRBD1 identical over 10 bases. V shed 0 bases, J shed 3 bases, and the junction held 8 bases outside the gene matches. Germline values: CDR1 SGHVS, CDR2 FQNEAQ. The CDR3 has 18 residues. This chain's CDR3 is CASSLASGQGDYNQPQHF. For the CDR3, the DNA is TGTGCCAGCAGCTTAGCATCAGGACAGGGGGACTACAATCAGCCCCAGCATTTT.

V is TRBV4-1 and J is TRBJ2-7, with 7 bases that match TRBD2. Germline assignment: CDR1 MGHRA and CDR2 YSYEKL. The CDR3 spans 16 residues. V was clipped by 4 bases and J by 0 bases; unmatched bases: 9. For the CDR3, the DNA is TGCGCCAGCAGCCGCGTGACCAGCGGGGTCTCCTACGAGCAGTACTTC. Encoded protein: CASSRVTSGVSYEQYF.

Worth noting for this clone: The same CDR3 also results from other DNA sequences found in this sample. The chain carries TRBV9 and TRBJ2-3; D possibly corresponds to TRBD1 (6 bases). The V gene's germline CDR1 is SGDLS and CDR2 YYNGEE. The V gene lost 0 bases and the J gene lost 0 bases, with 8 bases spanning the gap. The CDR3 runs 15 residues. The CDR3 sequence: CASSVGGGSTDTQYF. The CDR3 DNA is TGTGCCAGCAGCGTAGGAGGGGGAAGCACAGATACGCAGTATTTT.

CDR3 amino acids: CASRPGNTEAFF. CDR3 coding DNA: TGTGCCAGTAGACCCGGGAACACTGAAGCTTTCTTT. The chain employs TRBV19 and TRBJ1-1; no reliable D call. This CDR3 spans 12 amino acids. Germline V gene lookup returns CDR1 LNHDA and CDR2 SQIVND (reference sequence). V lost 6 bases and J 1 base, leaving 6 bases between the germline ends.

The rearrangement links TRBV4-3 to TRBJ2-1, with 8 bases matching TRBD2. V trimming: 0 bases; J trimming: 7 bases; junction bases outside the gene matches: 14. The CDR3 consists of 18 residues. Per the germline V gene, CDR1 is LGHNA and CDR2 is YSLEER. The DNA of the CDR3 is TGCGCCAGCAGCCAAGATATAAGGACTTTGGGACTAGTAAATGAGCAGTTCTTC. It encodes CASSQDIRTLGLVNEQFF.

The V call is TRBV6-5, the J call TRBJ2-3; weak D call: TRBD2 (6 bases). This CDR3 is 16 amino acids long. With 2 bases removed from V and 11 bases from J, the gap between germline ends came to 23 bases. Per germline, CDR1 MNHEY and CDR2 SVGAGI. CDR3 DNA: TGTGCCAGCAGTTACCTGGGGGGTTTAGGGTTTGGGGGGCAGTATTTT. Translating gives CASSYLGGLGFGGQYF.

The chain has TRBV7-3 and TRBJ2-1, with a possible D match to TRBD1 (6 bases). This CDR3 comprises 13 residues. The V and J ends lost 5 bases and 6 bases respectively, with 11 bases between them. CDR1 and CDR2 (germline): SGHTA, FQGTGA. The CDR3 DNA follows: TGTGCCAGCAGCCGCGGACAGCTCAATGAGCAGTTCTTC. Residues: CASSRGQLNEQFF.

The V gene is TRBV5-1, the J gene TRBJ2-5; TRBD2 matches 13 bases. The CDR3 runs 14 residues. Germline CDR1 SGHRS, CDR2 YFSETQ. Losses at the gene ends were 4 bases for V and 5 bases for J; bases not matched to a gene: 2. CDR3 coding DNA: TGCGCCAGCAGCCCGACTAGCGGGGGGGAGACCCAGTACTTC. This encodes CASSPTSGGETQYF.

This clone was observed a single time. CDR3 sequence (DNA): TGCGCCAGCAGTTACCAGGGTTCGGGCACTGAAGCTTTCTTT. Residues: CASSYQGSGTEAFF. V gene TRBV5-1 combines with J gene TRBJ1-1, with a tentative D call TRBD1 (5 bases). V lost 5 bases to trimming and J lost 4 bases, with 15 bases between them. Germline V CDR1 and CDR2: SGHRS, YFSETQ. CDR3 size: 14 residues.

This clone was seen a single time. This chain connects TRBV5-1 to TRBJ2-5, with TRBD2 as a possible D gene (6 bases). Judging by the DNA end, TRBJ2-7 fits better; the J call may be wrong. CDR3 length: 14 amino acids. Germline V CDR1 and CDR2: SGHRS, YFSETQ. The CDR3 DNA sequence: TGCGCCAGCAGCTTGGGGGGAGGCGCCGACGAGCAGTACTTC. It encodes CASSLGGGADEQYF.

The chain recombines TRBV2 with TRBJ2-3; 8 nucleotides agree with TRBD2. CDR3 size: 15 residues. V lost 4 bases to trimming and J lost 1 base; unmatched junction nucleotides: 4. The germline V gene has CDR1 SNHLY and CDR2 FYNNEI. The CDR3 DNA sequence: TGTGCCAGCAGTGCCCGGGAGGGGGGCACAGATACGCAGTATTTT. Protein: CASSAREGGTDTQYF.

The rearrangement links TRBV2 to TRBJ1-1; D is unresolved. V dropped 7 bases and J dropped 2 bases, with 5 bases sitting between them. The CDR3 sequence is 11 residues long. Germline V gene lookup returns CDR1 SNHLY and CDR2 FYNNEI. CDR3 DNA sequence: TGTGCCAGCACTTATAACACTGAAGCTTTCTTT. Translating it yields CASTYNTEAFF.

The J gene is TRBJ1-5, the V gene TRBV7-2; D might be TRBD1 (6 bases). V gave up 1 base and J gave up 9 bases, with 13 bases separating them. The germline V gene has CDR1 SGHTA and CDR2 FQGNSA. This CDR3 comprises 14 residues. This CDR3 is CASSLGGPSGPQHF. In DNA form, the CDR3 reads TGTGCCAGCAGCTTAGGGGGGCCATCCGGGCCCCAGCATTTT.

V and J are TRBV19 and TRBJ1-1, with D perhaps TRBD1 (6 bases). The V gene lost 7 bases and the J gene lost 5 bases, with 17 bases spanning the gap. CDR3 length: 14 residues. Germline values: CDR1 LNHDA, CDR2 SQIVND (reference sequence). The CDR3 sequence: CASTMEGGLTEAFF. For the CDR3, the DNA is TGTGCCAGTACAATGGAAGGGGGTTTGACTGAAGCTTTCTTT.

The CDR3 loop is CASSQDHPAQVYGYTF. CDR3 in DNA: TGCGCCAGCAGCCAAGATCACCCCGCTCAGGTCTATGGCTACACCTTC. The V and J genes are TRBV4-1 and TRBJ1-2; no reliable D call. V was clipped by 0 bases and J by 4 bases, with 15 bases between them. The CDR3 has 16 amino acids. The germline CDR1 and CDR2 sequences are MGHRA and YSYEKL.

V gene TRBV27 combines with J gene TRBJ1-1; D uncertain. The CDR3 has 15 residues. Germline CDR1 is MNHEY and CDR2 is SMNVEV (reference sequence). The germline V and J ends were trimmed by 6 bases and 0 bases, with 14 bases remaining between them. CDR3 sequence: CASSVYRGLNTEAFF. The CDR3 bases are TGTGCCAGCAGCGTTTACCGAGGGCTGAACACTGAAGCTTTCTTT.

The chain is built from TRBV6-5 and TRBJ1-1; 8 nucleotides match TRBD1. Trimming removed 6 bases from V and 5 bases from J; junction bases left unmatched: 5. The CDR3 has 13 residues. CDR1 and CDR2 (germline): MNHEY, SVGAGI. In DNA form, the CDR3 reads TGTGCCAGCAGAACCGACAGGGGTACTGAAGCTTTCTTT. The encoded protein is CASRTDRGTEAFF.

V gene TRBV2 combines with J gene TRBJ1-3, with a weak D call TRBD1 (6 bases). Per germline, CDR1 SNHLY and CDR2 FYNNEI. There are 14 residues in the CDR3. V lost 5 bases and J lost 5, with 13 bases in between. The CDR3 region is CASSIHRDRNTIYF. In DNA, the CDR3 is TGTGCCAGCAGTATTCACAGGGATAGAAACACCATATATTTT.

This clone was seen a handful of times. The CDR3 loop reads CASSWRGIISLEQYF. The CDR3 region has the DNA TGTGCCAGCAGCTGGCGGGGAATAATCTCCCTCGAGCAGTACTTC. V usage is TRBV7-2 and J usage is TRBJ2-7; tentatively, D is TRBD2 (6 bases). CDR3 length: 15 residues. V was trimmed by 4 bases and J by 6 bases, leaving 19 bases between them. Germline V CDR1 and CDR2: SGHTA, FQGNSA.

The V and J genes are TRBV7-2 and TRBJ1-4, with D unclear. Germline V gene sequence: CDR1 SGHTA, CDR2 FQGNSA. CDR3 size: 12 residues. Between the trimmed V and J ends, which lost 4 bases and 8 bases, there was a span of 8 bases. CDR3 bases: TGTGCCAGCAGCTCTGGCCTGGAAAAACTGTTTTTT. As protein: CASSSGLEKLFF.

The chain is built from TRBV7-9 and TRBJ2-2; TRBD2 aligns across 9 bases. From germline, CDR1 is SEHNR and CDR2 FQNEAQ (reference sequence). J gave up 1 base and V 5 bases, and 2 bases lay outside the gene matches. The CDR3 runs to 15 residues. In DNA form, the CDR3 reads TGTGCCAGCAGCACAGCGGGGGGGAACACCGGGGAGCTGTTTTTT. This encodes CASSTAGGNTGELFF.